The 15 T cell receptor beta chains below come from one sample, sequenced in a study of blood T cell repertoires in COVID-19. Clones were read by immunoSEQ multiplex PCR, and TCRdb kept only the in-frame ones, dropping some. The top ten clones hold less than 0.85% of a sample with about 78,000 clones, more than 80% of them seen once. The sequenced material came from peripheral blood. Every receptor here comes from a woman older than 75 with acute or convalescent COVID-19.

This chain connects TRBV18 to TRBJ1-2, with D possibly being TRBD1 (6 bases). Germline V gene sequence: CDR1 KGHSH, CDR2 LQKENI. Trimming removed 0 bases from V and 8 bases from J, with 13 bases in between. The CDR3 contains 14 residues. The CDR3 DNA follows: TGTGCCAGCTCACCACCGGACAGCAACGGAGGCTACACCTTC. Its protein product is CASSPPDSNGGYTF.

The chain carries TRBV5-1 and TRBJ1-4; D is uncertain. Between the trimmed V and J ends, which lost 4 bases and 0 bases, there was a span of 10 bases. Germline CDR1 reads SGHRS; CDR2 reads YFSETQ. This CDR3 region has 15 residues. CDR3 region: CASSPTGTTNEKLFF. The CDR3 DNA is TGCGCCAGCAGCCCGACCGGGACAACTAATGAAAAACTGTTTTTT.

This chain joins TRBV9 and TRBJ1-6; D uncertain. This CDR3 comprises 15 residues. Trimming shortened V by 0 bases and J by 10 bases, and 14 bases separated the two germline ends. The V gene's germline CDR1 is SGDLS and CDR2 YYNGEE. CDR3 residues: CASSVEAGNSSPLHF. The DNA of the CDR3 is TGTGCCAGCAGCGTAGAGGCAGGAAACAGCTCACCCCTCCACTTT.

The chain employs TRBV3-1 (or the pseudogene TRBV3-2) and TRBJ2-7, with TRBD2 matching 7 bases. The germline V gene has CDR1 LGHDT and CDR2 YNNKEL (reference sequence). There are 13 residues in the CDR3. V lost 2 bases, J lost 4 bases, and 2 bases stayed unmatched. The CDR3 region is CASSQTGGYEQYF. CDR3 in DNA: TGTGCCAGCAGCCAAACCGGGGGGTACGAGCAGTACTTC.

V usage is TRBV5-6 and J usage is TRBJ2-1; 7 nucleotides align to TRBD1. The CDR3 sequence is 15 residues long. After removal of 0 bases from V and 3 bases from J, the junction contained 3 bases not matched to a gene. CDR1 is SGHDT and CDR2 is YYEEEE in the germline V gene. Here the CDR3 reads CASSLGQGLYNEQFF. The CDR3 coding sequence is TGTGCCAGCAGCTTGGGACAGGGCCTCTACAATGAGCAGTTCTTC.

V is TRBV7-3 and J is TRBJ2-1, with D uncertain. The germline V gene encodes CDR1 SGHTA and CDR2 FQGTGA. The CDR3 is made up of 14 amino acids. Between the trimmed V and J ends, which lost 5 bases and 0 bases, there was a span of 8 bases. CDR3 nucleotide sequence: TGTGCCAGCAGCGTGAGTAGCTCCTACAATGAGCAGTTCTTC. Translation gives CASSVSSSYNEQFF. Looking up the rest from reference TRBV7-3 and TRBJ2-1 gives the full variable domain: GAGVSQTPSNKVTEKGKYVELRCDPISGHTALYWYRQSLGQGPEFLIYFQGTGAADDSGLPNDRFFAVRPEGSVSTLKIQRTERGDSAVYLCASSVSSSYNEQFFGPGTRLTVL.

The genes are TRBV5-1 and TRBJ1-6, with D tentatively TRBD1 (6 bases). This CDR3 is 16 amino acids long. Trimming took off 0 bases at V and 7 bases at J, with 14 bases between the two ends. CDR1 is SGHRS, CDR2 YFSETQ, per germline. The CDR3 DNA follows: TGCGCCAGCAGCTTGGGGATGAGGACAGAAAATTCACCCCTCCACTTT. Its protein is CASSLGMRTENSPLHF.

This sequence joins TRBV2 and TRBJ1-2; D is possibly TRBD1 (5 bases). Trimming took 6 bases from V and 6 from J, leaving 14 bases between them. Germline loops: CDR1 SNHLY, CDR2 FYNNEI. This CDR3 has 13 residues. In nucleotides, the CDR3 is TGTGCCAGCAGAGGAGACAGAAATAATGGCTACACCTTC. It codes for CASRGDRNNGYTF.

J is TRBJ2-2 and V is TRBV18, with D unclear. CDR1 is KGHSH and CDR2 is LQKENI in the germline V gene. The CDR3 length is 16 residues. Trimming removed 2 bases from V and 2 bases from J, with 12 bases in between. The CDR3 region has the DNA TGTGCCAGCTCACCAGGGCTTAAACAAAACACCGGGGAGCTGTTTTTT. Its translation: CASSPGLKQNTGELFF.

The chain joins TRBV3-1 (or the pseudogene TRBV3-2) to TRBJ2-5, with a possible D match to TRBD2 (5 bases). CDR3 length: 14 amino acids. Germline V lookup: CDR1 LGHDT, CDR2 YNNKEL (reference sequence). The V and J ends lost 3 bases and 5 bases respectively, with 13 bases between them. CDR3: CASSQSGRQETQYF. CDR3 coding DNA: TGTGCCAGCAGCCAGAGCGGACGTCAGGAGACCCAGTACTTC.

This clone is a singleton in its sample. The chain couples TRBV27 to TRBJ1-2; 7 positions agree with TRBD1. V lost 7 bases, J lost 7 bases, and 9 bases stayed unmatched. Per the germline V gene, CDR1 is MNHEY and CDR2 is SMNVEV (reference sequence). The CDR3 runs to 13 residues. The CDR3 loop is CASKRGQGRGYTF. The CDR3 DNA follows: TGTGCCAGCAAGAGGGGGCAGGGTCGTGGCTACACCTTC.

The CDR3 DNA sequence: TGTGCCAGCAGCCAAGGACAGCCGAACACTGAAGCTTTCTTT. This encodes CASSQGQPNTEAFF. The chain combines TRBV3-1 (or the pseudogene TRBV3-2) with TRBJ1-1, with D possibly matching TRBD1 (5 bases). The germline V and J ends were trimmed by 1 base and 1 base, with 7 bases remaining between them. Germline CDR1 and CDR2: LGHDT and YNNKEL (reference sequence). This CDR3 comprises 14 residues.

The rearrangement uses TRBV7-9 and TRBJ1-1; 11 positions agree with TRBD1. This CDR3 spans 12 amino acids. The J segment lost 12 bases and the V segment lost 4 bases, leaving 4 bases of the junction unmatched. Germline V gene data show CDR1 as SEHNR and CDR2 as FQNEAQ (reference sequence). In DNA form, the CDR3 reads TGTGCCAGCAGCTCCGGACAGGGGGCCTCTTTCTTT. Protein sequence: CASSSGQGASFF.

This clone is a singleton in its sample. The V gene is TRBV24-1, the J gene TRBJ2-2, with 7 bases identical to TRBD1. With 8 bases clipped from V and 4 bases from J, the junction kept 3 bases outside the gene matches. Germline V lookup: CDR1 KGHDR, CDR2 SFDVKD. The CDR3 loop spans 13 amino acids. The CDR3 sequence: CATTPGGTGELFF. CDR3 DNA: TGTGCCACCACCCCAGGGGGCACCGGGGAGCTGTTTTTT.

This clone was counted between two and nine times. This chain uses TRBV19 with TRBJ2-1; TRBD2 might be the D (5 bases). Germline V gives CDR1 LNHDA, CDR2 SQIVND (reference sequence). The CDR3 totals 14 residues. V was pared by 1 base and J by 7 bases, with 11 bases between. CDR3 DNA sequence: TGTGCCAGTAGTATAGGTGGGAGTGGGAATGAGCAGTTCTTC. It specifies CASSIGGSGNEQFF.